The rows below give T cell receptor beta chains drawn from one sample of a study of early T cells in non-severe SARS-CoV-2 infection. TCRdb reprocessed the 5' RACE reads via MiXCR and lists one record per CDR3 protein. This table has some 28,000 distinct CDR3 sequences, about 4.6% appearing once. The sequenced sample was whole blood. The receptors come from an adult who was a healthcare worker with PCR-confirmed SARS-CoV-2 infection or an uninfected control (not recorded which). Each CDR3 is given with its conserved first and last residue. A D gene is named only where the DNA matches it firmly. The size field is filled for only some rows; it gives once, few, many or a size class.

V,D,J,size,DNA,CDR3
TRBV3-1,-,TRBJ2-3,many,TGTGCCAGCAGCCAAGATGCAGGAGATACGCAGTATTTT,CASSQDAGDTQYF
TRBV5-1,-,TRBJ2-1,few,TGCGCCAGCAGCCCCTTTCCGGGTCCGAATGAGCAGTTCTTC,CASSPFPGPNEQFF
TRBV7-9,TRBD1,TRBJ1-5,many,TGTGCCAGCGGACAGGGTAGCAATCAGCCCCAGCATTTT,CASGQGSNQPQHF
TRBV29-1,TRBD1,TRBJ1-1,-,TGCAGCGTAGGGGTAACAGGGGGCACTGAAGCTTTCTTT,CSVGVTGGTEAFF
TRBV11-3,-,TRBJ2-1,few,TGTGCCAGCAACTACCCCGGAGCTACGGAGGGGGAGCAGTTCTTC,CASNYPGATEGEQFF
TRBV5-1,TRBD1,TRBJ2-1,many,TGCGCCAGCAGCTTGGGGCCACAGGGGGCTTACAATGAGCAGTTCTTC,CASSLGPQGAYNEQFF
TRBV7-2,-,TRBJ2-5,few,TGTGCCAGCAGCTCCCAGACGGGGAGGATTGAGACCCAGTACTTC,CASSSQTGRIETQYF
TRBV5-1,-,TRBJ2-1,medium-sized,TGCGCCAGCAGAGTCACCAGTACCTCCTACAATGAGCAGTTCTTC,CASRVTSTSYNEQFF
TRBV12-3/TRBV12-4,-,TRBJ2-1,few,TGTGCCAGCACCCTGGGGGGGGCGGCCTACAATGAGCAGTTCTTC,CASTLGGAAYNEQFF
TRBV20-1,-,TRBJ1-2,-,TGCAGTGCTAGCAAGGGCAGGGGCTATGGCTACACCTTC,CSASKGRGYGYTF
TRBV3-1,TRBD2,TRBJ2-2,many,TGTGCCAGCAGCATTAGCGGGGGACCCACCGGGGAGCTGTTTTTT,CASSISGGPTGELFF
TRBV6-2/TRBV6-3,TRBD2,TRBJ2-7,many,TGTGCCAGCAGTTATCCTGCGGGGGTCTACGAGCAGTACTTC,CASSYPAGVYEQYF
TRBV6-5,TRBD2,TRBJ2-3,-,TGTGCCAGCAGTTACCGGAGAGTAGCGGGAGCGCCTAGCACAGATACGCAGTATTTT,CASSYRRVAGAPSTDTQYF
TRBV7-6,-,TRBJ2-2,many,TGTGCCAGCAGTCGAGGGGCCTCGAACACCGGGGAGCTGTTTTTT,CASSRGASNTGELFF
TRBV2,-,TRBJ2-5,many,TGTGCCAGTGGATTGAAGCAAGAGACCCAGTACTTC,CASGLKQETQYF
TRBV30,-,TRBJ1-6,many,TGTGCCTGGAGTCCGGACGTCCTCCATTCACCCCTCCACTTT,CAWSPDVLHSPLHF
TRBV28,TRBD1,TRBJ1-4,many,TGTGCCAGCAGTTTCACAGGGGGTAGGAAAAAACTGTTTTTT,CASSFTGGRKKLFF
TRBV9,TRBD1,TRBJ2-7,medium-sized,TGTGCCAGCAGCCGGACAGGGAATTCCTACGAGCAGTACTTC,CASSRTGNSYEQYF
TRBV10-1,-,TRBJ1-1,many,TGCGCCAGCAGTGAGGACGGAGCGAACACTGAAGCTTTCTTT,CASSEDGANTEAFF
TRBV29-1,TRBD1,TRBJ2-7,many,TGCAGCGCTGGGACAGGGTCCTACGAGCAGTACTTC,CSAGTGSYEQYF
TRBV20-1,TRBD1,TRBJ2-3,many,TGCAGTGCCCGGAACCCACAGGGGACGACAGATACGCAGTATTTT,CSARNPQGTTDTQYF
TRBV5-6,-,TRBJ1-4,many,TGTGCCAGCAGCTCACCATACAGGGAGTCTGAAAAACTGTTTTTT,CASSSPYRESEKLFF
TRBV3-1,TRBD1,TRBJ1-1,many,TGTGCCAGCAGCGGACAGGGGAACACTGAAGCTTTCTTT,CASSGQGNTEAFF
TRBV19,-,TRBJ1-4,many,TGTGCCAGCGGCTCGGGAGCAACTAATGAAAAACTGTTTTTT,CASGSGATNEKLFF
TRBV10-2,-,TRBJ2-7,few,TGCGCCAGCAGTCATTTCGAGGGCGAGCAGTACTTC,CASSHFEGEQYF
TRBV7-9,-,TRBJ1-2,many,TGTGCCAGCAGCCCATCAGTGGTCTATGGCTACACCTTC,CASSPSVVYGYTF
TRBV11-3,-,TRBJ2-2,many,TGTGCCAGCAGCCGCCTAGCGAACACCGGGGAGCTGTTTTTT,CASSRLANTGELFF
TRBV9,-,TRBJ2-1,-,TGTGCCAGCAGCGTTACCGGGAGAAATCACAATGAGCAGTTCTTC,CASSVTGRNHNEQFF
TRBV30,-,TRBJ2-1,-,TGTGCCTGGAGTGACGCCAACAATGAGCAGTTCTTC,CAWSDANNEQFF
TRBV7-7,-,TRBJ2-6,many,TGTGCCAGCAGCCTCGGCTTGGGAGCTGGGGCCAACGTCCTGACTTTC,CASSLGLGAGANVLTF
TRBV20-1,-,TRBJ2-7,many,TGCAGTGCTAGAGCGTATATAGACAGTGCCGGCGAGCAGTACTTC,CSARAYIDSAGEQYF
TRBV20-1,TRBD2,TRBJ2-1,many,TGCAGTGCTAGAGATCAGGCTAGCGGGAGTGGAAATGAGCAGTTCTTC,CSARDQASGSGNEQFF
TRBV4-2,TRBD2,TRBJ2-5,many,TGTGCCAGCAGCCCCGGACTAGCGGGGTATGAAGAGACCCAGTACTTC,CASSPGLAGYEETQYF
TRBV12-3/TRBV12-4,TRBD2,TRBJ2-7,-,TGTGCCAGCAGTTCGGGACTAGCGGGGGGATTCTCCTACGAGCAGTACTTC,CASSSGLAGGFSYEQYF
TRBV6-2/TRBV6-3,-,TRBJ2-2,medium-sized,TGTGCCAGCAGTTACACTGACACCGGGGAGCTGTTTTTT,CASSYTDTGELFF